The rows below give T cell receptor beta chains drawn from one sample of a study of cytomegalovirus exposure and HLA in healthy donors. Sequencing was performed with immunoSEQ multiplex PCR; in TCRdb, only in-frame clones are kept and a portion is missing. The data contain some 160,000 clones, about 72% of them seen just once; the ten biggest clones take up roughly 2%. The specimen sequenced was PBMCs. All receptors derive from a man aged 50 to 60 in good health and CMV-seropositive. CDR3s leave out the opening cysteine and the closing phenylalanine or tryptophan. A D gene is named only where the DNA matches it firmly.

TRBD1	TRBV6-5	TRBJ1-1	ASSYYRGTEAF
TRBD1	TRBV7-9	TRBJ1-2	ASSNRDRGRDGYT
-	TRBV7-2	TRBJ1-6	ASSFVGTSTSPLH
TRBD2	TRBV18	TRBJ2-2	ASSPNGRDTGELF
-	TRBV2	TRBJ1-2	ASSGSQDGGYT
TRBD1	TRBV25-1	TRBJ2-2	ASGDRLGTGELF
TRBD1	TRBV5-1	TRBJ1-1	ASSAGTGGTEAF
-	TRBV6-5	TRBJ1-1	ASSLHRSTEAF
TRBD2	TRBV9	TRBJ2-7	ASSEGLADLYEQY
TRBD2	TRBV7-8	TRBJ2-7	ASSLVGTSEQY
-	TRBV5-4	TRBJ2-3	ASSSVKLGGTDTQY
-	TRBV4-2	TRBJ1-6	ASSQEELLGSPLH
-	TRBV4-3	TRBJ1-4	ASSRGGATPATNEKLF
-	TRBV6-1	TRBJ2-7	ASSIQGTLYEQY
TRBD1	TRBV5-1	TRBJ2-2	ASSRDRGDTGELF
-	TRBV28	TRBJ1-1	ASSLEAGETEAF
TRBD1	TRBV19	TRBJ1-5	ASSFSGGLGPQPQH
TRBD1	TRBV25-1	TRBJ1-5	ASSGTGAGSNQPQH
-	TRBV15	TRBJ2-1	ATSRDTGNEQF
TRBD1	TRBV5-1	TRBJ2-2	ASSPASRGTTGELF
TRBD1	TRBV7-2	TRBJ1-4	ASSLVPPRGKNEKLF
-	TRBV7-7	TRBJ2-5	ASASGTSGAGETQY
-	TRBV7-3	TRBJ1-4	ASSLGAGNEKLF
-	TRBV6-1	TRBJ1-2	ASSDGRGIGYGYT
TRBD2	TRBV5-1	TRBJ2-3	ASSFSGTSGGPTSTDTQY
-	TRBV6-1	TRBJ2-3	ASLLAPLVTDTQY
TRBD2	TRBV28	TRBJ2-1	ASSSGTTTYNEQF
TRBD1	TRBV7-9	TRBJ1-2	ASSLANTGEKNGYT
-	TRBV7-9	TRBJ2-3	ASSGPGTRSTDTQY
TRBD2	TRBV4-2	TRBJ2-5	ASSQEGTSLGETQY
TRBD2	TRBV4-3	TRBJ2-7	ASSPGLAGIYEQY
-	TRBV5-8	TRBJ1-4	ASSFRSGNEKLF
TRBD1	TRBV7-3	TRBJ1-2	ASSSGTGHDA
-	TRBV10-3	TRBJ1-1	AISGARVNTEAF
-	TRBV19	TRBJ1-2	ASSMRAIDGYT
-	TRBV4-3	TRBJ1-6	ASSQDPRVDPLH
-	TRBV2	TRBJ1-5	ASSDTGVGNQPQH
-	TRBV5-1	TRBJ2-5	ASSLGREETQY
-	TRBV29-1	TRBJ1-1	SVTAQPGTEAF
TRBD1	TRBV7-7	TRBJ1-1	ASARGLNTEAF
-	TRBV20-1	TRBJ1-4	SAFFRGKLF
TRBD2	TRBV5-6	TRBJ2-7	ASSAGVIEY
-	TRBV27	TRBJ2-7	ASSSADRSEQY
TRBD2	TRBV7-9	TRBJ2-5	ASSLSGTSGGRPRETQY